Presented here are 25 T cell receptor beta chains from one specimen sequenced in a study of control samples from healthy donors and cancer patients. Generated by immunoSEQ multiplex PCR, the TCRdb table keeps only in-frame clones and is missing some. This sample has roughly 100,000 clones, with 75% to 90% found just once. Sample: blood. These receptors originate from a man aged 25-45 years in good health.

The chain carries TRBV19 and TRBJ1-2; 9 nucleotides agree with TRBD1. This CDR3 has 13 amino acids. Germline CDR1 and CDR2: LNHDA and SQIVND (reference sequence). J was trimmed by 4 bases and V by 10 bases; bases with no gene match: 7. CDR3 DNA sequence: TGTGCCACCAGGGACAGGGCGCCCTATGGCTACACCTTC. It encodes CATRDRAPYGYTF.

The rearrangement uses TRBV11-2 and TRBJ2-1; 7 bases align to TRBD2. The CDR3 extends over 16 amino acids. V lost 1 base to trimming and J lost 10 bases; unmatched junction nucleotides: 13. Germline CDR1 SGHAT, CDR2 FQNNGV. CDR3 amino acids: CASSLARTRFSVEQFF. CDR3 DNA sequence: TGTGCCAGCAGCTTAGCGCGGACTAGATTCTCTGTGGAGCAGTTCTTC.

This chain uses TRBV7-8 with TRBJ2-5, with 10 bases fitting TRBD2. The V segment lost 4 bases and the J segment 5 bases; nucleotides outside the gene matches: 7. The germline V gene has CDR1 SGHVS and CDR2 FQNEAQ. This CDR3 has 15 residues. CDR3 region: CASSSSGGGHETQYF. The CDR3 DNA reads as TGTGCCAGCAGCTCGAGCGGGGGGGGGCATGAGACCCAGTACTTC.

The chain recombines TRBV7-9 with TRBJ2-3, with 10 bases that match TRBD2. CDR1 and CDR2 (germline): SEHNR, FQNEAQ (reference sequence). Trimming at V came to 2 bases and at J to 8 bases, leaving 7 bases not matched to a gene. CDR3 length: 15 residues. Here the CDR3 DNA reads TGTGCCAGCAGCTTAAGTTATAGCGGGGGGTTTACGCAGTATTTT. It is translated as CASSLSYSGGFTQYF.

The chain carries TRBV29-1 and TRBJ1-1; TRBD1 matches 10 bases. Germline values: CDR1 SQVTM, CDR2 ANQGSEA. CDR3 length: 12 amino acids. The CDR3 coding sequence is TGCGCTGGGGACAGGGGGAACACTGAAGCTTTCTTT. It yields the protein CAGDRGNTEAFF.

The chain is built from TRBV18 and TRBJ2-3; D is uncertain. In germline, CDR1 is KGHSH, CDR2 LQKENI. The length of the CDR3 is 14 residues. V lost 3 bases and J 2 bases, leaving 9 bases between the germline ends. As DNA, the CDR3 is TGTGCCAGCTCACCTTTTCAGACCACAGATACGCAGTATTTT. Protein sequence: CASSPFQTTDTQYF.

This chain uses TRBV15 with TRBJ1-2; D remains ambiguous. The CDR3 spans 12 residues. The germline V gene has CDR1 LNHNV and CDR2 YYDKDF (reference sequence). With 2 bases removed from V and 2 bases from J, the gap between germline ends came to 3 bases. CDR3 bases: TGTGCCACCAGCAGACGGAACTATGGCTACACCTTC. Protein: CATSRRNYGYTF.

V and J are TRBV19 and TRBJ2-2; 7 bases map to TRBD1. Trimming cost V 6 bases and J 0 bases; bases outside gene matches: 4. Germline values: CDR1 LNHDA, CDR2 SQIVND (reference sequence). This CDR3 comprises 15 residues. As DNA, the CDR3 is TGTGCCAGTAGCCAACAGGGGTCGAACACCGGGGAGCTGTTTTTT. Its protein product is CASSQQGSNTGELFF. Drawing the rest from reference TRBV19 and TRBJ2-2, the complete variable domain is DGGITQSPKYLFRKEGQNVTLSCEQNLNHDAMYWYRQDPGQGLRLIYYSQIVNDFQKGDIAEGYSVSREKKESFPLTVTSAQKNPTAFYLCASSQQGSNTGELFFGEGSRLTVL.

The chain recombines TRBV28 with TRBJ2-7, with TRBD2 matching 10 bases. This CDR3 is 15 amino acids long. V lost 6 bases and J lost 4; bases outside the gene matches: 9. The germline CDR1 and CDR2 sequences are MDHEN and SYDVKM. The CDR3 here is CASRRGLAASYEQYF. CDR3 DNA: TGTGCCAGCAGACGCGGACTAGCGGCTTCTTACGAGCAGTACTTC.

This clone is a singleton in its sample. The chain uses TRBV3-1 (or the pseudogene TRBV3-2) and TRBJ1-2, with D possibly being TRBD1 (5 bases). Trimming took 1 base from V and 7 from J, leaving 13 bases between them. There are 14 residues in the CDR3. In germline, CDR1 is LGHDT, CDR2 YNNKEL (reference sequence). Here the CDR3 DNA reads TGTGCCAGCAGCCAAGGGGCAGGGCGAGGTGGCTACACCTTC. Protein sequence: CASSQGAGRGGYTF.

The CDR3 region is CASSSKGQSSHPADTF. CDR3 nucleotide sequence: TGTGCCAGCAGTTCAAAGGGTCAGTCAAGTCACCCGGCCGACACCTTC. The rearrangement uses TRBV5-6 and TRBJ1-2; D unclear. The CDR3 has 16 amino acids. In germline, CDR1 is SGHDT, CDR2 YYEEEE. V was shortened by 5 bases and J by 12 bases, with 29 bases between the two germline ends.

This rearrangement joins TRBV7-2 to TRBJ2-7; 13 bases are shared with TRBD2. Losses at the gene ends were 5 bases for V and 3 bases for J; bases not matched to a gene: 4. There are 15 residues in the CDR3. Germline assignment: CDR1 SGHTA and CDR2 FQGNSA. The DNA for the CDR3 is TGTGCCAGCAGCCAATGGACTAGCGGGAGCTACGAGCAGTACTTC. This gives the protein CASSQWTSGSYEQYF. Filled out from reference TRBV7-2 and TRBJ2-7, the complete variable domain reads GAGVSQSPSNKVTEKGKDVELRCDPISGHTALYWYRQSLGQGLEFLIYFQGNSAPDKSGLPSDRFSAERTGGSVSTLTIQRTQQEDSAVYLCASSQWTSGSYEQYFGPGTRLTVT.

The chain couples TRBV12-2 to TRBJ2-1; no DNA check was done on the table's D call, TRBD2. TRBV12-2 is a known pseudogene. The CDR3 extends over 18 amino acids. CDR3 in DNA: TGTGCAAGTCGCTTCCTTAGAGGACTAGCGGGCTCCTACAATGAGCAGTTCTTC. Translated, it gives CASRFLRGLAGSYNEQFF.

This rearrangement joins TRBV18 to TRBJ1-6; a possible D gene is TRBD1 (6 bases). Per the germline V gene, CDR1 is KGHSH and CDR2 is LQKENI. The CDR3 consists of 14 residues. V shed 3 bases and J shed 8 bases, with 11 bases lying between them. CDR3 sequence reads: CASSPREGDSPLHF. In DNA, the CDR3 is TGTGCCAGCTCACCCCGGGAGGGGGATTCACCCCTCCACTTT.

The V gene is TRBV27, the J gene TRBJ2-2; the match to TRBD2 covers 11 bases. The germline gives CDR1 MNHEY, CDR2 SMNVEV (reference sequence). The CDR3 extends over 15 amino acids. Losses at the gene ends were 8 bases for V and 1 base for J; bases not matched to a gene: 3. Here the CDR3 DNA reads TGTGCCAGCGCCGGACTAGCGGGGAACACCGGGGAGCTGTTTTTT. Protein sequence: CASAGLAGNTGELFF.

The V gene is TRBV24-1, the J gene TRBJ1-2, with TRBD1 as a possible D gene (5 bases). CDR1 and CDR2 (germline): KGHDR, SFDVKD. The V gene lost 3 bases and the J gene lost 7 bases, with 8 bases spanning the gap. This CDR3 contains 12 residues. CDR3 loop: CATSDRGLGYTF. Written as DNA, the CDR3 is TGTGCCACCAGTGATCGGGGCCTTGGCTACACCTTC.

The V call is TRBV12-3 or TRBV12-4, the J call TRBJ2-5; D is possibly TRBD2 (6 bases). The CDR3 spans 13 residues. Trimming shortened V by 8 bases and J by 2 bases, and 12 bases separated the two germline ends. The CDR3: CASLGGRQETQYF. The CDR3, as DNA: TGTGCCAGCCTAGGTGGGAGGCAAGAGACCCAGTACTTC.

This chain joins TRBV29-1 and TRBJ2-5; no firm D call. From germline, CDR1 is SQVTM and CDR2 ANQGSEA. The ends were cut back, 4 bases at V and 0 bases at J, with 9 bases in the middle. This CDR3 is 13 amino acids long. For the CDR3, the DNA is TGCAGCGTTGCTCGAGACTACCAAGAGACCCAGTACTTC. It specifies CSVARDYQETQYF.

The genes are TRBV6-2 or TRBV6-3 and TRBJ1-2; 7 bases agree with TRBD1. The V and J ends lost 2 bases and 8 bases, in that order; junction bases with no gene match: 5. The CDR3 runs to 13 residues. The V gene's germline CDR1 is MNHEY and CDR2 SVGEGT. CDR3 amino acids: CASSYGTDEGYTF. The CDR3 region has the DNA TGTGCCAGCAGTTACGGGACAGACGAGGGCTACACCTTC.

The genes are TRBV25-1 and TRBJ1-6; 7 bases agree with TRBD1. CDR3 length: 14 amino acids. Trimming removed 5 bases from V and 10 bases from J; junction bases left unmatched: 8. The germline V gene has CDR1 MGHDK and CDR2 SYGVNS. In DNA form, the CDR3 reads TGTGCCAGCAGTTTAGAGGGGGCAGGATCACCCCTCCACTTT. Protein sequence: CASSLEGAGSPLHF.

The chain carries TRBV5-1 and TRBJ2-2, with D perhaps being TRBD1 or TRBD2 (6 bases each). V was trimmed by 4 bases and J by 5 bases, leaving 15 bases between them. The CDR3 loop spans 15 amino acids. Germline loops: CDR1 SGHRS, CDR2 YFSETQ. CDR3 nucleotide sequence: TGCGCCAGCAGCCCACAGGGTGCGGGAACCGGGGAGCTGTTTTTT. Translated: CASSPQGAGTGELFF.

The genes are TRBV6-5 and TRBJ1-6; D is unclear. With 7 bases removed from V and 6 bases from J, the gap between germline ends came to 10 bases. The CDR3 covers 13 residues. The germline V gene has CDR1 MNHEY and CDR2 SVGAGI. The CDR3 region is CASTRVANSPLHF. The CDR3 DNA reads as TGTGCCAGCACGAGGGTAGCTAATTCACCCCTCCACTTT.

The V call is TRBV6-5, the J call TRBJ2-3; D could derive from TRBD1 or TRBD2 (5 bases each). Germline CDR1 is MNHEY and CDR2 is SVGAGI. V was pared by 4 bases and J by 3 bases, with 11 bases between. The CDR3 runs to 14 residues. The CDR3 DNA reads TGTGCCAGCAGTTGGGGGACGGGGACAGATACGCAGTATTTT. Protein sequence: CASSWGTGTDTQYF.

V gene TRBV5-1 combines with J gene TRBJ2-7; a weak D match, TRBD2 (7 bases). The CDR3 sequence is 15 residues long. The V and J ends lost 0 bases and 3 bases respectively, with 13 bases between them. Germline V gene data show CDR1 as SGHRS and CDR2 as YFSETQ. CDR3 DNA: TGCGCCAGCAGCTTGGAGGGGGGGACCCACTACGAGCAGTACGTC. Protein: CASSLEGGTHYEQYV.

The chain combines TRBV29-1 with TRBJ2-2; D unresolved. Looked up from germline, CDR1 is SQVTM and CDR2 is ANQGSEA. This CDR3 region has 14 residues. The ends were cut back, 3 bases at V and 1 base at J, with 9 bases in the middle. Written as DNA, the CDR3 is TGCAGCGTTGACAGAAGTGGGAACACCGGGGAGCTGTTTTTT. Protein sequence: CSVDRSGNTGELFF.